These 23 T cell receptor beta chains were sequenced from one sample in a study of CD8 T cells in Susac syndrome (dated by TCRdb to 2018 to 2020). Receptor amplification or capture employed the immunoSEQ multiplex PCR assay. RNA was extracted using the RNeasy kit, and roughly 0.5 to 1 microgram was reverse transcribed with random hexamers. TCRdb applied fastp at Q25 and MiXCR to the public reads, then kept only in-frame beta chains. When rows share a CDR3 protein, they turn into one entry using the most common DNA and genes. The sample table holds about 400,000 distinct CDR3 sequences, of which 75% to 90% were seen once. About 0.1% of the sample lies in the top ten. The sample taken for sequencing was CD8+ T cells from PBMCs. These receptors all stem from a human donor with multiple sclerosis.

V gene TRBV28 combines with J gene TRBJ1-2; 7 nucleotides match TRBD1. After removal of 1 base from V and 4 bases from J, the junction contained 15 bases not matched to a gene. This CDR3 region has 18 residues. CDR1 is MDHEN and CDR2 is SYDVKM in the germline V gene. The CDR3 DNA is TGTGCCAGCAGTTTATTGGGTGGGCGACAGGGAGCGAGCTATGGCTACACCTTC. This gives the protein CASSLLGGRQGASYGYTF.

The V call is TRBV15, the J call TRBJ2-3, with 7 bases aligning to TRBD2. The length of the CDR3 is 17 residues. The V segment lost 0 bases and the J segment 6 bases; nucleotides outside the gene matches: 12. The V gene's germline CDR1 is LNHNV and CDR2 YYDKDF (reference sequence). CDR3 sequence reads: CATSRDPSSGERDTQYF. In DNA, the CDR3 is TGTGCCACCAGCAGAGATCCGTCCAGCGGGGAACGGGATACGCAGTATTTT.

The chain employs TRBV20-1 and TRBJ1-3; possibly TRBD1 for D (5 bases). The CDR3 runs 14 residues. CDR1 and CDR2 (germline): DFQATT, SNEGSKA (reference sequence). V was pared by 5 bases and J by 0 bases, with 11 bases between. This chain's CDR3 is CSAPDGHSGNTIYF. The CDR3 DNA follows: TGCAGTGCTCCCGACGGACACTCTGGAAACACCATATATTTT.

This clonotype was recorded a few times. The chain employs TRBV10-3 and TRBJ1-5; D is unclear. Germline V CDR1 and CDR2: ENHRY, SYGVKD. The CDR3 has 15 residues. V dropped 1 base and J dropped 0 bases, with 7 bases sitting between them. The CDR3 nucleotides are TGTGCCATCAGTGAGTACGACGGTAGCAATCAGCCCCAGCATTTT. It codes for CAISEYDGSNQPQHF.

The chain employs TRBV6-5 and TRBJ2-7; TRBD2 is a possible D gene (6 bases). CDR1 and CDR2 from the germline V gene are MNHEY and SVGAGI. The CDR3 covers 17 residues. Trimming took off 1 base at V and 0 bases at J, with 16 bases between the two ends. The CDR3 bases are TGTGCCAGCAGTTACTTCCCTACTAGCTCAAGCTCCTACGAGCAGTACTTC. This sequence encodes CASSYFPTSSSSYEQYF.

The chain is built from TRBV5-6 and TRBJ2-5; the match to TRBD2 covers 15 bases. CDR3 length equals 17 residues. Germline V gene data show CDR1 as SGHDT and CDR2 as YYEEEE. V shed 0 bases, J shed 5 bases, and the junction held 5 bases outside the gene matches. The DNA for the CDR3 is TGTGCCAGCAGCTTGGCCGGCGGGACTAGCGGGAGGGAGACCCAGTACTTC. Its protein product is CASSLAGGTSGRETQYF.

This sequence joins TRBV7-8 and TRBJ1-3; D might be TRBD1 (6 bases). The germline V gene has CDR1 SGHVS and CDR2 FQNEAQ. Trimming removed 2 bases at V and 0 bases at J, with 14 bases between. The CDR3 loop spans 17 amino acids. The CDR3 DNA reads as TGTGCCAGCAGCTTACCCCCAGGGGCGATCTCTGGAAACACCATATATTTT. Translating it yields CASSLPPGAISGNTIYF. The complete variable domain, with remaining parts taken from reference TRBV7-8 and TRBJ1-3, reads GAGVSQSPRYKVAKRGQDVALRCDPISGHVSLFWYQQALGQGPEFLTYFQNEAQLDKSGLPSDRFFAERPEGSVSTLKIQRTQQEDSAVYLCASSLPPGAISGNTIYFGEGSWLTVV.

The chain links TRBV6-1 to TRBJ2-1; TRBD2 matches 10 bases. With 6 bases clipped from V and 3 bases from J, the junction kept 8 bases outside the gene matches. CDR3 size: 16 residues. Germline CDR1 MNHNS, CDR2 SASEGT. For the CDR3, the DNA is TGTGCCAGCAGGTTCCTAGCGGGGGACCTCTACAATGAGCAGTTCTTC. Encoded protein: CASRFLAGDLYNEQFF.

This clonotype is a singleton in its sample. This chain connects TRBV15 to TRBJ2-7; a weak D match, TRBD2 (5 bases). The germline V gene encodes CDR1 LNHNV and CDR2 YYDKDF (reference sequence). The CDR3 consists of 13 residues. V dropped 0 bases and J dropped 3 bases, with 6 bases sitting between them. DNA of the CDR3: TGTGCCACCAGCAGAGAACGGGGCTACGAGCAGTACTTC. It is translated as CATSRERGYEQYF.

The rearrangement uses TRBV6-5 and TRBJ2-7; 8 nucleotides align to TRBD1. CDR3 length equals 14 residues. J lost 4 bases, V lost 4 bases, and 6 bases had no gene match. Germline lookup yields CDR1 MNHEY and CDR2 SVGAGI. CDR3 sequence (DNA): TGTGCCAGCAGTTCCTCAGGGGGCAGGTACGAGCAGTACTTC. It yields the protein CASSSSGGRYEQYF.

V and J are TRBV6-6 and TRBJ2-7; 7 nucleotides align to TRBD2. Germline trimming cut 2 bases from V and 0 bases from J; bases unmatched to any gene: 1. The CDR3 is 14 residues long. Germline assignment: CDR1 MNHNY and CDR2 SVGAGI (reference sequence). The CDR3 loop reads CASSYGGDSYEQYF. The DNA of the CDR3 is TGTGCCAGCAGTTACGGGGGGGACTCCTACGAGCAGTACTTC.

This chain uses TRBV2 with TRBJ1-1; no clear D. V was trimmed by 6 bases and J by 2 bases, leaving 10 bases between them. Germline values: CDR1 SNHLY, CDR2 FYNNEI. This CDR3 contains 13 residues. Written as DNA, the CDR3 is TGTGCCAGCAGGGCTCGGCTCAACACTGAAGCTTTCTTT. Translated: CASRARLNTEAFF.

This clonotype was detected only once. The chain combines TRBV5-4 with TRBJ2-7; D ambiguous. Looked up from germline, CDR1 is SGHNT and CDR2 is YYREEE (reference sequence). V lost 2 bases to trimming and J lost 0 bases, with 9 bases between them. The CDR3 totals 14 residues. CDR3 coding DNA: TGTGCCAGCAGCTTCCCAACCAACTCCTACGAGCAGTACTTC. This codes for CASSFPTNSYEQYF.

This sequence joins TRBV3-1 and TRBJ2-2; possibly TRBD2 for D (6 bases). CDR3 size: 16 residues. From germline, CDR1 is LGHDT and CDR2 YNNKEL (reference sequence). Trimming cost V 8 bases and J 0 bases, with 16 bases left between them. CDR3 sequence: CASHGGEIANTGELFF. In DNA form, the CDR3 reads TGTGCCAGCCACGGGGGTGAAATCGCGAACACCGGGGAGCTGTTTTTT.

The CDR3 reads CASSTSAGGGNEKLFF. The CDR3 DNA reads TGTGCCAGCAGCACCTCAGCTGGGGGGGGTAATGAAAAACTGTTTTTT. This chain uses TRBV7-9 with TRBJ1-4; perhaps TRBD1 as D (5 bases). V was clipped by 5 bases and J by 4 bases, with 17 bases between them. CDR3 length equals 16 residues. The germline CDR1 and CDR2 sequences are SEHNR and FQNEAQ (reference sequence).

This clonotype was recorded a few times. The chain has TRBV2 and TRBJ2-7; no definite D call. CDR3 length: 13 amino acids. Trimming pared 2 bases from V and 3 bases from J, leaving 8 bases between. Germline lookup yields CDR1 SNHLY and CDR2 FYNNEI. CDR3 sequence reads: CASSEPGDYEQYF. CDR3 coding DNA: TGTGCCAGCAGTGAACCGGGTGACTACGAGCAGTACTTC.

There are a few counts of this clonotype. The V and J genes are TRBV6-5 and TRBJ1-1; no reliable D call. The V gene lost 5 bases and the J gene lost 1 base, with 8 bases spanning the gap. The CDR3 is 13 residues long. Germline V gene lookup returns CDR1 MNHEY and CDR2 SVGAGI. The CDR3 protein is CASSTGQNTEAFF. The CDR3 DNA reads TGTGCCAGCAGTACCGGGCAGAACACTGAAGCTTTCTTT.

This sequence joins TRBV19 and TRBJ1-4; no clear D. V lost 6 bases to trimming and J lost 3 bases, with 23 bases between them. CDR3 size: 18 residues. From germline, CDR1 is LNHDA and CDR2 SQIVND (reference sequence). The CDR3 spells CASSHRSIWTRPNEKLFF. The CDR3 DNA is TGTGCCAGTAGCCACCGTTCGATTTGGACTCGACCTAATGAAAAACTGTTTTTT.

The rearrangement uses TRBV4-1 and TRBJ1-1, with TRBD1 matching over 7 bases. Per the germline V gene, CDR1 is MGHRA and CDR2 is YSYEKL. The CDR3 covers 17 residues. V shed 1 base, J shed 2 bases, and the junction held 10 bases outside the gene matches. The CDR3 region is CASSQGPGTAPNTEAFF. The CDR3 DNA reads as TGCGCCAGCAGCCAAGGACCAGGGACAGCACCAAACACTGAAGCTTTCTTT.

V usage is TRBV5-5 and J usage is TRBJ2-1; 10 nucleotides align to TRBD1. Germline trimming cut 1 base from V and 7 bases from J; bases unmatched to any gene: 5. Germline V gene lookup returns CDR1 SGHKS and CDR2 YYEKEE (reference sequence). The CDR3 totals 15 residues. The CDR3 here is CASSLQGQGLNEQFF. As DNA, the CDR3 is TGTGCCAGCAGCTTGCAGGGACAGGGGTTGAATGAGCAGTTCTTC.

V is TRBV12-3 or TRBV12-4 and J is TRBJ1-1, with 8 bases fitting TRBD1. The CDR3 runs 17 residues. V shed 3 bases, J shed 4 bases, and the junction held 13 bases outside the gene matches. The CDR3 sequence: CASSFLLEGQGATEAFF. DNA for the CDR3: TGTGCCAGCAGTTTTCTATTAGAGGGGCAGGGGGCCACTGAAGCTTTCTTT.

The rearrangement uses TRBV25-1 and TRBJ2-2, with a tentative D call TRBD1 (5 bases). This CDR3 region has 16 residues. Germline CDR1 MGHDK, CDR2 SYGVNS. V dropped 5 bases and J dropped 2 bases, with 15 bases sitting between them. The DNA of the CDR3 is TGTGCCAGCAGTATAACGACAGTTACTAACACCGGGGAGCTGTTTTTT. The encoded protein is CASSITTVTNTGELFF.

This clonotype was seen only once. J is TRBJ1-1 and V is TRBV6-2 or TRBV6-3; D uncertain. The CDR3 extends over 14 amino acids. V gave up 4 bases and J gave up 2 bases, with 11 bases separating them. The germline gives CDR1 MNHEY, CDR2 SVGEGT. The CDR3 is CASSSERLNTEAFF. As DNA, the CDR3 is TGTGCCAGCAGTTCCGAAAGGCTTAACACTGAAGCTTTCTTT.